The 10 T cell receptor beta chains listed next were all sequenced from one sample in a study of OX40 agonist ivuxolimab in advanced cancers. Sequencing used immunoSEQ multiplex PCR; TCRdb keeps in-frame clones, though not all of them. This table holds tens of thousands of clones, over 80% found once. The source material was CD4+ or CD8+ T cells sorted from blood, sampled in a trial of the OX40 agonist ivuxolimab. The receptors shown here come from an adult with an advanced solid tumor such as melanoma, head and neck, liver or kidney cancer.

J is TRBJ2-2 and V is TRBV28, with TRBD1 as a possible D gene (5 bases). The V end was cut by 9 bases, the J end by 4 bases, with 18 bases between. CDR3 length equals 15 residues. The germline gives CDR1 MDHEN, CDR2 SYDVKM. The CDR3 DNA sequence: TGTGCCAGTATTCGGGCAGGGTTGGGCACCGGGGAGCTGTTTTTT. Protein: CASIRAGLGTGELFF.

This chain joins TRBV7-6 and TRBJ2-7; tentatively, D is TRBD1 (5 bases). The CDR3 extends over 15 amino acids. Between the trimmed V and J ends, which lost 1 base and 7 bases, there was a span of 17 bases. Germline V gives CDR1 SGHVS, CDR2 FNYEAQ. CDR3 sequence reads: CASSLESRVLGEQYF. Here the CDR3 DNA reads TGTGCCAGCAGCTTAGAATCCAGGGTTTTGGGGGAGCAGTACTTC.

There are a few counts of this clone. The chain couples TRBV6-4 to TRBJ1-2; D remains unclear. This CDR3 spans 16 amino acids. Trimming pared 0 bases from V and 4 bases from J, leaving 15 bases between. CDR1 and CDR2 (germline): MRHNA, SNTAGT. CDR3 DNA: TGTGCCAGCAGTGACTCGTTCAGGAGAGGCTTCTATGGCTACACCTTC. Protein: CASSDSFRRGFYGYTF.

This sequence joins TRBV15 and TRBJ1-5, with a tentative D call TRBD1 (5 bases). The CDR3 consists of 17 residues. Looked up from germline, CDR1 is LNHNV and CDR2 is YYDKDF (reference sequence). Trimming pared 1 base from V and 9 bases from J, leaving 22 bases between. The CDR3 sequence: CATSRVGRRLRESPQHF. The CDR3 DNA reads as TGTGCCACCAGCAGAGTGGGACGGCGGCTTAGGGAATCGCCCCAGCATTTT.

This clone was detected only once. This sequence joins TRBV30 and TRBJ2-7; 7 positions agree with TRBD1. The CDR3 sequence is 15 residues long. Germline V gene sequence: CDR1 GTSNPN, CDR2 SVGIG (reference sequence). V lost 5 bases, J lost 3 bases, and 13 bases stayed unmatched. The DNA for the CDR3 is TGTGCCTGGGATTACCGGGACAGAAAAATCTACGAGCAGTACTTC. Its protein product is CAWDYRDRKIYEQYF.

As DNA, the CDR3 is TGTGCCACCAGCCTAGGGCTAGCGGGGGTTTATGAGCAGTTCTTC. This encodes CATSLGLAGVYEQFF. The rearrangement uses TRBV15 and TRBJ2-1, with 10 nucleotides matching TRBD2. J lost 8 bases, V lost 5 bases, and 9 bases had no gene match. The CDR3 totals 15 residues. CDR1 and CDR2 from the germline V gene are LNHNV and YYDKDF (reference sequence). The variable domain in full, completed from reference TRBV15 and TRBJ2-1, reads DAMVIQNPRYQVTQFGKPVTLSCSQTLNHNVMYWYQQKSSQAPKLLFHYYDKDFNNEADTPDNFQSRRPNTSFCFLDIRSPGLGDTAMYLCATSLGLAGVYEQFFGPGTRLTVL.

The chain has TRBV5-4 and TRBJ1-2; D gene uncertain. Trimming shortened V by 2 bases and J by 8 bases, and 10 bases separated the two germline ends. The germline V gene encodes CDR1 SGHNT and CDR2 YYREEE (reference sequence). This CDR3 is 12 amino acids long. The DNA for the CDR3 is TGTGCCAGCAGCTTTGAGGCTCAGGGCTACACCTTC. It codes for CASSFEAQGYTF.

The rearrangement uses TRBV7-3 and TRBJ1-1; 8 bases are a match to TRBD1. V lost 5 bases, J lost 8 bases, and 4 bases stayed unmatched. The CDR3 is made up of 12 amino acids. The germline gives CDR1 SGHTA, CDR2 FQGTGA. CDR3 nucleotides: TGTGCCAGCAGCCACCGACAGGGGGAAGCTTTCTTT. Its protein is CASSHRQGEAFF.

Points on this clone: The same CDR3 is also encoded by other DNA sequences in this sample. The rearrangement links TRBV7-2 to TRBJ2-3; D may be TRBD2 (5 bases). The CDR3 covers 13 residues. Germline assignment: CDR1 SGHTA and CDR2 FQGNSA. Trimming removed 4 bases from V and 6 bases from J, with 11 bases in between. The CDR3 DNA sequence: TGTGCCAGCAGCTCCCGATTAGCGGATACGCAGTATTTT. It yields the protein CASSSRLADTQYF.

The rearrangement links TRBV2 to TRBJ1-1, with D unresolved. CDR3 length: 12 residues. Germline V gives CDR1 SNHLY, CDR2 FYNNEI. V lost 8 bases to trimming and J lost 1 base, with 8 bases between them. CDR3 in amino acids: CASLVANTEAFF. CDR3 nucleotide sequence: TGTGCCAGCCTGGTGGCGAACACTGAAGCTTTCTTT.